This TCR beta chain was captured in a study of blood T cell repertoires in COVID-19 (dated by TCRdb to about 2020). The study in broad terms: The collaborator samples originated in the United States, Italy and Spain and spanned the acute and convalescent phases of COVID-19. Where HLA class I and class II types were available, the types were taken from metadata supplied by the sample provider, not from assay-based typing. The repertoires were made available in a free public database intended to serve as a resource for research on the immune response to SARS-CoV-2. The prospective study material was composed of cDNA or gDNA derived from T cells, B-cell-depleted T cells, or PBMCs. Sample metadata almost always included a de-identified subject ID, COVID-19 status, age in years and sex. Subjects who had been exposed to COVID-19, were actively infected with it, or had recovered from it provided the deeply sampled blood TCRbeta repertoires that made up the dataset. The samples were drawn from the first 160 participants of the ongoing ImmuneRACE study and from some 1,300 subjects provided by 6 global collaborators. Here is what the overall study found, with its caveats: How much clinical and demographic metadata was included differed by source and by participant, and the metadata was provided uncurated.

As regards this clone: Its specific antigen is unknown. No much larger clone exists at a distance of one base, and base qualities are not known.

Each collaborating institution followed its own protocols to collect whole blood in K2EDTA tubes. For TCRbeta analysis, collaborators shipped samples as frozen whole blood, isolated PBMCs, or DNA extracted from either of those sample types. TCRbeta CDR3 regions were amplified from genomic DNA using the immunoSEQ Assay, a bias-controlled multiplex PCR. On the authors' methods: Nucleated cell counts per sample were estimated from amplification of reference gene primers within the assay. To quantify the absolute abundance of each unique TCRbeta CDR3 rearrangement, sequence reads were collapsed and filtered. For each sample, productive Simpson clonality was calculated by taking the square root of Simpson's diversity index across productive rearrangements. TCRdb obtained this table from immuneACCESS and retained in-frame rearrangements with V and J assigned. These tables miss some clones; where compared with another copy, unresolved V genes account for less than half of the shortfall, and the remainder is unexplained. The V and J calls and the clone size are those of that table, but D and trimming were determined from the DNA. The sample contains about 88,000 clones, 90% to 95% of them found a single time. The ten largest make up approximately 1.7% of the sample.

Sequenced input: peripheral blood. The sequence was collected from a man aged 55-75 years with acute or convalescent COVID-19.

The DNA sequence is as follows: TGTGCCAGCAGCCTAGGACAGGGGGCTAATGAAAAACTGTTTTTT. Its translation reads: CASSLGQGANEKLFF. The chain links TRBV5-5 with TRBJ1-4; 10 bases in between match TRBD1. The cysteine opens and the phenylalanine closes a CDR3 of 15 amino acids. CDR3 DNA is the only sequence kept; it has 45 bases, read in frame from the first base. Trimming takes 4 bases off V and 3 bases off J; junction bases not matched to a gene: 3. According to the germline V gene (reference sequence), CDR1 reads SGHKS and CDR2 reads YYEKEE.